The 24 T cell receptor beta chains below all came from one sample that was sequenced in a study of blood T cells in healthy people across ages. A J-beta primer mix and a sample-barcoded 5' primer were used in a second PCR of about 7 to 12 cycles. TCRdb re-called the 5' RACE reads through MiXCR, storing one row per CDR3 protein. The sample yields around 1,000,000 distinct CDR3 sequences, almost 25% seen once. The same data also went into a second study, on T cells of mothers and their children.

Source material: blood. All receptors derive from a girl aged 2 to 10 in good health.

As DNA, the CDR3 is TGTGCCAGCAGCTTAGTTGTGGGACAGTACCAAGAGACCCAGTACTTC. Amino acids: CASSLVVGQYQETQYF. The chain joins TRBV7-2 to TRBJ2-5; 7 bases line up with TRBD1. Germline V gene data show CDR1 as SGHTA and CDR2 as FQGNSA. The CDR3 consists of 16 residues. V dropped 1 base and J dropped 0; count of bases not matched to a gene: 5.

V is TRBV29-1 and J is TRBJ2-5; D is tentatively TRBD1 or TRBD2 (6 bases each). CDR1 is SQVTM and CDR2 is ANQGSEA in the germline V gene. The length of the CDR3 is 15 residues. Trimming took 6 bases from V and 6 from J, leaving 23 bases between them. The CDR3: CSVHQRLVGGQTQYF. In DNA, the CDR3 is TGCAGCGTGCACCAGAGACTAGTAGGGGGTCAGACCCAGTACTTC.

This clonotype was seen a few times. The chain uses TRBV4-1 and TRBJ2-7; unclear D gene. This CDR3 is 15 amino acids long. Per the germline V gene, CDR1 is MGHRA and CDR2 is YSYEKL. The V end was cut by 0 bases, the J end by 3 bases, with 12 bases between. CDR3 loop: CASSQDEAEDYEQYF. The CDR3 DNA is TGCGCCAGCAGCCAAGATGAAGCAGAAGACTACGAGCAGTACTTC.

This clonotype was seen only a few times. The chain employs TRBV5-1 and TRBJ2-5; D is unclear. The CDR3 runs 16 residues. From germline, CDR1 is SGHRS and CDR2 YFSETQ. V was pared by 4 bases and J by 3 bases, with 19 bases between. The CDR3 spells CASSPPGRGRKETQYF. The CDR3 DNA follows: TGCGCCAGCAGCCCCCCCGGTCGAGGCCGCAAAGAGACCCAGTACTTC.

The rearrangement links TRBV20-1 to TRBJ2-5; maybe TRBD2 (6 bases). Looked up from germline, CDR1 is DFQATT and CDR2 is SNEGSKA (reference sequence). Trimming shortened V by 4 bases and J by 4 bases, and 16 bases separated the two germline ends. There are 14 residues in the CDR3. CDR3 amino acids: CSANEEGTRETQYF. As DNA, the CDR3 is TGCAGTGCTAACGAGGAGGGGACCAGAGAGACCCAGTACTTC.

Concerning this clonotype itself: At one of its ends the junction is not consistent with the germline gene, which may arise from a read error. V and J are TRBV5-1 and TRBJ1-2; 7 bases are shared with TRBD1. Germline V gene sequence: CDR1 SGHRS, CDR2 YFSETQ. The CDR3 extends over 15 amino acids. As DNA, the CDR3 is TGCGCCGGCAGCTACGGGACAGACTTCAACTATGGCTACACCTTC. It codes for CAGSYGTDFNYGYTF.

This clonotype was observed a handful of times. This chain uses TRBV20-1 with TRBJ2-3; TRBD2 aligns across 7 bases. The CDR3 loop spans 15 amino acids. Germline CDR1 and CDR2: DFQATT and SNEGSKA (reference sequence). V lost 5 bases and J lost 2; bases outside the gene matches: 10. CDR3 in amino acids: CSASSGTTHTDTQYF. CDR3 bases: TGCAGTGCTTCCTCCGGGACTACTCACACAGATACGCAGTATTTT.

This clonotype turned up a few times. The chain couples TRBV6-1 to TRBJ2-7; no clear D gene. The CDR3 is made up of 13 amino acids. Germline CDR1 MNHNS, CDR2 SASEGT. Deletions cut 7 bases from V and 5 bases from J, with 15 bases between. The CDR3 spells CASTRPVLNEQYF. The CDR3 DNA reads as TGTGCCAGCACGCGTCCAGTCCTAAACGAGCAGTACTTC.

V is TRBV18 and J is TRBJ1-2; 9 nucleotides agree with TRBD1. Germline CDR1 reads KGHSH; CDR2 reads LQKENI. This CDR3 is built from 15 residues. With V trimmed by 4 bases and J by 2 bases, 5 bases remained unmatched. Here the CDR3 reads CASSRSGTGNYGYTF. CDR3 nucleotides: TGTGCCAGCTCACGTTCCGGGACAGGGAACTATGGCTACACCTTC. Full variable domain (missing parts from reference TRBV18 and TRBJ1-2): NAGVMQNPRHLVRRRGQEARLRCSPMKGHSHVYWYRQLPEEGLKFMVYLQKENIIDESGMPKERFSAEFPKEGPSILRIQQVVRGDSAAYFCASSRSGTGNYGYTFGSGTRLTVV.

V usage is TRBV6-1 and J usage is TRBJ2-7; no firm D call. The CDR3 runs to 13 residues. The V gene lost 1 base and the J gene lost 2 bases, with 6 bases spanning the gap. The germline V gene has CDR1 MNHNS and CDR2 SASEGT. The CDR3 DNA sequence: TGTGCCAGCAGTGAAGACAGAACCTACGAGCAGTACTTC. This sequence encodes CASSEDRTYEQYF.

The chain employs TRBV20-1 and TRBJ2-1, with D perhaps given as TRBD1 or TRBD2 (5 bases each). This CDR3 contains 17 residues. Between the trimmed V and J ends, which lost 0 bases and 7 bases, there was a span of 22 bases. Germline CDR1 reads DFQATT; CDR2 reads SNEGSKA (reference sequence). The CDR3 sequence: CSARDEIEGRPGNEQFF. CDR3 sequence (DNA): TGCAGTGCTAGAGATGAGATCGAAGGGAGACCAGGGAATGAGCAGTTCTTC.

The rearrangement uses TRBV27 and TRBJ2-1; 10 bases line up with TRBD1. V shed 3 bases and J 5 bases; nucleotides not matched to a gene: 4. The germline V gene encodes CDR1 MNHEY and CDR2 SMNVEV (reference sequence). CDR3 length equals 15 residues. CDR3 in DNA: TGTGCCAGCAGTTTCGGCGACAGGGGGCACAATGAGCAGTTCTTC. Amino acids: CASSFGDRGHNEQFF.

This chain connects TRBV6-1 to TRBJ2-6; D ambiguous. V lost 2 bases and J lost 0, with 11 bases in between. Germline assignment: CDR1 MNHNS and CDR2 SASEGT. This CDR3 is built from 17 residues. CDR3 loop: CASSESLEPSGANVLTF. The CDR3 DNA follows: TGTGCCAGCAGTGAATCCTTGGAGCCCTCTGGGGCCAACGTCCTGACTTTC.

The DNA for the CDR3 is TGCAGCGTTGATTCCGGGGGATCGAACACTGAAGCTTTCTTT. It is translated as CSVDSGGSNTEAFF. The V call is TRBV29-1, the J call TRBJ1-1, with D perhaps TRBD1 (5 bases). The V gene lost 3 bases and the J gene lost 1 base, with 12 bases spanning the gap. Per germline, CDR1 SQVTM and CDR2 ANQGSEA. The CDR3 has 14 residues.

This clonotype was detected only a few times. This sequence joins TRBV15 and TRBJ2-1; 13 nucleotides align to TRBD2. The V segment lost 0 bases and the J segment 4 bases; nucleotides outside the gene matches: 12. The CDR3 sequence is 20 residues long. The germline CDR1 and CDR2 sequences are LNHNV and YYDKDF (reference sequence). CDR3 loop: CATSRDYGLAGDKNYNEQFF. The CDR3 nucleotides read TGTGCCACCAGCAGAGACTACGGACTAGCGGGAGATAAGAATTACAATGAGCAGTTCTTC.

CDR3 loop: CAINTRDQRMNTEAFF. Written as DNA, the CDR3 is TGTGCCATCAATACTCGGGACCAAAGAATGAACACTGAAGCTTTCTTT. The chain couples TRBV10-3 to TRBJ1-1, with a possible D match to TRBD1 (5 bases). V shed 7 bases and J shed 0 bases, with 18 bases lying between them. Germline lookup yields CDR1 ENHRY and CDR2 SYGVKD. The CDR3 contains 16 residues.

This clonotype came up a few times. This sequence joins TRBV20-1 and TRBJ2-7; 9 bases are a match to TRBD1. Germline V gene lookup returns CDR1 DFQATT and CDR2 SNEGSKA (reference sequence). Trimming removed 4 bases from V and 3 bases from J; junction bases left unmatched: 7. The CDR3 runs 14 residues. CDR3 coding DNA: TGCAGTGCTAAAAGCCGGGACAGGGTCTACGAGCAGTACTTC. It yields the protein CSAKSRDRVYEQYF.

J is TRBJ2-7 and V is TRBV10-3; TRBD1 agrees at 9 bases. After removal of 0 bases from V and 4 bases from J, the junction contained 7 bases not matched to a gene. CDR1 ENHRY and CDR2 SYGVKD come from the germline V gene. The CDR3 sequence is 16 residues long. CDR3 coding DNA: TGTGCCATCAGTGAGTCACCGGGACAGGGTGTTTACGAGCAGTACTTC. Protein sequence: CAISESPGQGVYEQYF.

This clonotype was observed once. The rearrangement joins TRBV11-2 to TRBJ2-1; 8 bases fit TRBD1. CDR1 and CDR2 (germline): SGHAT, FQNNGV. Unmatched junction bases numbered 18, after V lost 2 bases and J lost 9 bases. The CDR3 contains 18 residues. The DNA of the CDR3 is TGTGCCAGCAGCTTACCCCTGCTGGCCAGTCGGGGGACAGGTGAGCAGTTCTTC. Residues: CASSLPLLASRGTGEQFF. The entire variable domain, with the rest obtained from reference TRBV11-2 and TRBJ2-1, is as follows: EAGVAQSPRYKIIEKRQSVAFWCNPISGHATLYWYQQILGQGPKLLIQFQNNGVVDDSQLPKDRFSAERLKGVDSTLKIQPAKLEDSAVYLCASSLPLLASRGTGEQFFGPGTRLTVL.

This chain connects TRBV7-8 to TRBJ2-5; D is ambiguous. The tail of the sequence fits TRBJ2-1 better, so the J call may be wrong. The CDR3 sequence is 13 residues long. CDR1 is SGHVS, CDR2 FQNEAQ, per germline. CDR3 DNA: TGTGCCAGCAGCCCCGACAACCAACATGAGCAGTTCTTC. This encodes CASSPDNQHEQFF.

J is TRBJ1-4 and V is TRBV7-9, with D perhaps matching TRBD1 (5 bases). Germline V gives CDR1 SEHNR, CDR2 FQNEAQ (reference sequence). V was cut by 5 bases and J by 8 bases, with 15 bases left in between. The CDR3 is 14 amino acids. The CDR3 nucleotides are TGTGCCAGCAGCCTGACAGAGGGTCTCGAAAAACTGTTTTTT. Translating it yields CASSLTEGLEKLFF. Combining the CDR3 with reference TRBV7-9 and TRBJ1-4 gives the whole variable domain DTGVSQNPRHKITKRGQNVTFRCDPISEHNRLYWYRQTLGQGPEFLTYFQNEAQLEKSRLLSDRFSAERPKGSFSTLEIQRTEQGDSAMYLCASSLTEGLEKLFFGSGTQLSVL.

V and J are TRBV3-1 and TRBJ2-5, with D hard to call. From germline, CDR1 is LGHDT and CDR2 YNNKEL (reference sequence). CDR3 length: 13 residues. The V and J ends lost 3 bases and 2 bases respectively, with 7 bases between them. CDR3 loop: CASSQPEQETQYF. The CDR3 DNA is TGTGCCAGCAGCCAGCCAGAACAAGAGACCCAGTACTTC.

This clonotype was observed a handful of times. V and J are TRBV5-1 and TRBJ1-4; D remains unclear. The CDR3 covers 13 residues. V was trimmed by 0 bases and J by 8 bases, leaving 8 bases between them. Germline V lookup: CDR1 SGHRS, CDR2 YFSETQ. The CDR3 coding sequence is TGCGCCAGCAGCTTGGGACCACAAGAAAAACTGTTTTTT. Translating gives CASSLGPQEKLFF.

The genes are TRBV24-1 and TRBJ2-2; D might be TRBD1 or TRBD2, each matching 5 bases. Trimming shortened V by 4 bases and J by 4 bases, and 9 bases separated the two germline ends. The germline CDR1 and CDR2 sequences are KGHDR and SFDVKD. This CDR3 region has 14 residues. Here the CDR3 reads CATSEPGTTGELFF. The CDR3 region has the DNA TGTGCCACCAGTGAGCCGGGGACCACCGGGGAGCTGTTTTTT.